This T cell receptor beta chain emerged from a study of T cells expressing NK-cell markers. Study summary: Eight donors were sequenced, seven testing HCMV-seropositive and one testing seronegative.

This CDR3 is 17 amino acids long. The germline gives CDR1 SGHRS, CDR2 YFSETQ. TCRdb reprocessed the 5' RACE reads and reports one entry per CDR3 protein, with no DNA. The clone table shows about 260,000 distinct CDR3 sequences, with the ten largest holding 0.39%. This chain connects TRBV5-1 to TRBJ2-3; the D call from TCRdb, TRBD2, cannot be confirmed without DNA. The TCR originated in a man aged 18 to 35 in good health. Source material: blood T cells: a sorted CD56 or NKG2C T cell subset, CD4+ or CD8+ T cells, or bulk PBMC T cells (not recorded which). The CDR3 region is CASSPLRLADITDTQYF.